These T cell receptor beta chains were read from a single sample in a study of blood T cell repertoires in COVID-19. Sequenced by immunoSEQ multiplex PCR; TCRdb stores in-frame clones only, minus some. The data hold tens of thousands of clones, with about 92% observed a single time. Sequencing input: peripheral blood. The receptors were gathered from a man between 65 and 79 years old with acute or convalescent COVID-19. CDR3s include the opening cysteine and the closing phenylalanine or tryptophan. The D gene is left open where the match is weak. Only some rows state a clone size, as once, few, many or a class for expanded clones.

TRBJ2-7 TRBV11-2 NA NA TGTGCCAGCAGCCAATCCCTACAGGCTACCGAGCAGTACTTC CASSQSLQATEQYF
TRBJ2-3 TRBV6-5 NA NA TGTGCCAGCAGTTACTCCACGGGAGTCACAGATACGCAGTATTTT CASSYSTGVTDTQYF
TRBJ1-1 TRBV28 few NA TGTGCCAGCCTTCGAACAGGGGAAGCTTTCTTT CASLRTGEAFF
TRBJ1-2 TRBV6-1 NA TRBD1 TGTGCCAGCAGTGAGGACAGGGCCTCCCTCTATGGCTACACCTTC CASSEDRASLYGYTF
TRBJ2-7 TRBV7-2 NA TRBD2 TGTGCCAGCAGCCCCTCTAGCGGGGGGTTATACGAGCAGTACTTC CASSPSSGGLYEQYF
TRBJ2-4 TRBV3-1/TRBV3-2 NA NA TGTGCCAGCAGCCCTCAGGTGGCCAAAAACATTCAGTACTTC CASSPQVAKNIQYF
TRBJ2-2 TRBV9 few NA TGTGCCAGCAGCGTAGTGGGGAGCACCGGGGAGCTGTTTTTT CASSVVGSTGELFF
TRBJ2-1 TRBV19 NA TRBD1 TGTGCCAGTACTCCTGGGACAGGGTCCTACAATGAGCAGTTCTTC CASTPGTGSYNEQFF
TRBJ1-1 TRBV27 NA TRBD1 TGTGCCAGCAGTTTGACCGGGACAGCAAACACTGAAGCTTTCTTT CASSLTGTANTEAFF
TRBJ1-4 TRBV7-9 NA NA TGTGCCAGCAGCCCCCCTGGCCCGGGAGGGGGACCTAATGAAAAACTGTTTTTT CASSPPGPGGGPNEKLFF
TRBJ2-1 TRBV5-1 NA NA TGCGCCAGCAGCTTAGGGGGAGGGAGTTACAATGAGCAGTTCTTC CASSLGGGSYNEQFF
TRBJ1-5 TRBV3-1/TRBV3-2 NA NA TGTGCCAGCAGCCAATCAGGGTCAGGCAATCAGCCCCAGCATTTT CASSQSGSGNQPQHF
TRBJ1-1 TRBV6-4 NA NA TGTGCCAGCAGACCCACAGGTCAGGGGACTGAAGCTTTCTTT CASRPTGQGTEAFF
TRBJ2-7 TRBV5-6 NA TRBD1 TGTGCCAGCAGCGGGGACAGGGACGCCTCCTACGAGCAGTACTTC CASSGDRDASYEQYF
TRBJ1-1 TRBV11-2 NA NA TGTGCCAGCAGCTATACAGGCATCCCTGAAGCTTTCTTT CASSYTGIPEAFF
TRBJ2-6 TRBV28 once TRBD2 TGTGCCAGCAGTTTGATGAGCGGGGGTGGGGCCAACGTCCTGACTTTC CASSLMSGGGANVLTF
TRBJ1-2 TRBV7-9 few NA TGTGCCAGCAGCCCACTCGGACAGGGCTACACCTTC CASSPLGQGYTF
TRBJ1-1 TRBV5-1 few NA TGCGCCAGCAGCTTTCGAGTGAGCACTGAAGCTTTCTTT CASSFRVSTEAFF
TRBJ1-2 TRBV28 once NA TGTGCCAGCAAAGGGGTAGACAGCAACTATGGCTACACCTTC CASKGVDSNYGYTF
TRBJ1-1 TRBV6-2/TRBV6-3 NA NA TGTGCCAGCAGTTACTCGAGTTCAGGCTCCATGAACACTGAAGCTTTCTTT CASSYSSSGSMNTEAFF
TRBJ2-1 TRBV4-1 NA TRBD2 TGCGCCAGCAGCCAAGATATCGCGGGGGGCATCCATGAGCAGTTCTTC CASSQDIAGGIHEQFF
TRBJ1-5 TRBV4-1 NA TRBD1 TGCGCCAGCGGACATGGACAGGGAGACAATCAGCCCCAGCATTTT CASGHGQGDNQPQHF
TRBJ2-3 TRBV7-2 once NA TGTGCCAGCAGCTTAGGGACAGCAAAGGGTGATACGCAGTATTTT CASSLGTAKGDTQYF
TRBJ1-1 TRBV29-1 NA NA TGCAGCGCCGGAGCGGAGGCCGCAGGAGCTTTCTTT CSAGAEAAGAFF
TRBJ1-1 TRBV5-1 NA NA TGCGCCAGCAGCAAAGACACACGCTACACTGAAGCTTTCTTT CASSKDTRYTEAFF
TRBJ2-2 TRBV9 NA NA TGTGCCAGCAGCCCCCATGCCGGGACTGCTAACACCGGGGAGCTGTTTTTT CASSPHAGTANTGELFF
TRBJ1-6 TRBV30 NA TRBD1 TGTGCCTGGAGTCGGGACAGGGTAAATTCACCCCTCCACTTT CAWSRDRVNSPLHF
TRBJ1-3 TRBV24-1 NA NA TGTGCCACCAGTGGGACAGGAAACACCATATATTTT CATSGTGNTIYF
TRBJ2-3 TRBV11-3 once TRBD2 TGTGCCAGCAGCACAGGACTAGCGGGGGGCTTGAGGGATACGCAGTATTTT CASSTGLAGGLRDTQYF
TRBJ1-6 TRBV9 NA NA TGTGCCAGCAGCGTTTCAGTAATCGATTCACCCCTCCACTTT CASSVSVIDSPLHF
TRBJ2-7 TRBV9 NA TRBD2 TGTGCCAGCAGCGACCCGGTCTCGGGGGAGGGCCGCTACGAGCAGTACTTC CASSDPVSGEGRYEQYF
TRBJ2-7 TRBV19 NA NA TGTGCCAGTAGTGTGGCCTACAGGGACTACGAGCAGTACTTC CASSVAYRDYEQYF
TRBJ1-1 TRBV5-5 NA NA TGTGCCAGCAGCTTCCCAGACACTGAAGCTTTCTTT CASSFPDTEAFF
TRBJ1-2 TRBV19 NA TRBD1 TGTGCCAGTAGTCCAGAGGACAGGGTAGGGGATGGCTACACCTTC CASSPEDRVGDGYTF
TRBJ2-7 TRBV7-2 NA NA TGTGCCAGCAGCTTAGTAGGCGGGTTCGAGCAGTACTTC CASSLVGGFEQYF
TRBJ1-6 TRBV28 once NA TGTGCCGAGTCCAGGGAAAATAATTCACCCCTCCACTTT CAESRENNSPLHF
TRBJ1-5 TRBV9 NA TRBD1 TGTGCCAGCAGCGTAGGGGGGACAGAAAGACAGCCCCAGCATTTT CASSVGGTERQPQHF
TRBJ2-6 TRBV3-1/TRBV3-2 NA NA TGTGCCAGCACCCGGGGCGGGGGCTACTCTGGGGCCAACGTCCTGACTTTC CASTRGGGYSGANVLTF
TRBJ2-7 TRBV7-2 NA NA TGTGCCAGCAGCTTAGCTGAGACCTACGAGCAGTACTTC CASSLAETYEQYF
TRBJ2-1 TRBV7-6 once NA TGTGCCAGCACAGAGGAGACAGGAGCCTTCTCGGGTGAGCAGTTCTTC CASTEETGAFSGEQFF
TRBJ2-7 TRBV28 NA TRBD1 TGTGCCAGCAGTTCCCCCGGGACAGGGGGCTACGAGCAGTACTTC CASSSPGTGGYEQYF
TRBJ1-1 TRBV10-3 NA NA TGTGCCATCAGTGAGGTCCCGACAGCTAACACTGAAGCTTTCTTT CAISEVPTANTEAFF
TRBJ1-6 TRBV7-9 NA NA TGTGCCAGCAGCTTTTTGGGGGGATCACCCCTCCACTTT CASSFLGGSPLHF
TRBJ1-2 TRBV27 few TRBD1 TGTGCCAGCAGTTCCTCCGGGACAGGGGGATTCTATGGCTACACCTTC CASSSSGTGGFYGYTF
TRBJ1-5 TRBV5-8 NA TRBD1 TGTGCCAGCAGCCAAGGGGACAGGGAGTCTCAGCCCCAGCATTTT CASSQGDRESQPQHF
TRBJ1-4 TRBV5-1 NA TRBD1 TGCGCCAGCAGCGGCGGGACAGGGCGCGGTGAAAAACTGTTTTTT CASSGGTGRGEKLFF
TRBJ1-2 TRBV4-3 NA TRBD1 TGCGCCAGCAGCCAAGACCGACAGGGTACGGCTGGCTACACCTTC CASSQDRQGTAGYTF
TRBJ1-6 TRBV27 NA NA TGTGCCAGCAGTTTCGGTCCAGGGCGGTTGAATTCACCCCTCCACTTT CASSFGPGRLNSPLHF
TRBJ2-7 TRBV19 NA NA TGTGCCAGTAGTAAGGACACACCAAACTCCTACGAGCAGTACTTC CASSKDTPNSYEQYF
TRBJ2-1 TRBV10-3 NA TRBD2 TGTGCCATCAGTGAGTCGGGCGGGAGCTACAATGAGCAGTTCTTC CAISESGGSYNEQFF
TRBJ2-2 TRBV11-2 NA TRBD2 TGTGCCAGCAGCTTGCGACGGACTAGCGGGAGCTCCGGGGAGCTGTTTTTT CASSLRRTSGSSGELFF
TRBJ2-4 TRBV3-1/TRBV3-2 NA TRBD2 TGTGCCAGCAGCCTAGTAGCGGGGCAAAACATTCAGTACTTC CASSLVAGQNIQYF
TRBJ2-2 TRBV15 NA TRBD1 TGTGCCACCAGCTCAGGGGGCTTCGGGGAGCTGTTTTTT CATSSGGFGELFF
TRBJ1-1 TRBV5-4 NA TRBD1 TGTGCCAGCAGGGACCAGGGGGATCCCACTGAAGCTTTCTTT CASRDQGDPTEAFF